This entry lists 20 T cell receptor beta chains sequenced from one sample in a study of identical twins (dated by TCRdb to the mid-2010s). Receptor libraries were prepared by 5' RACE. TCRdb shows the sequencer as Illumina HiSeq 2000. Using fastp trimming at Q25 and MiXCR clonotype assembly, TCRdb reanalyzed the public sequencing data and kept in-frame beta chains. Here each entry gathers all rows of one CDR3 protein and keeps the most common genes and DNA. Present in this sample are 400,000 to 500,000 distinct CDR3 sequences, 18% of which were seen just once. The ten biggest clones cover around 10% of the sample. The source material was naive T cells sorted from blood. The intended sense of this specimen's cell subset or site label: cells isolated with a human naive T-cell isolation kit. The receptors stem from a man aged 45-60 years in good health.

There are many counts of this clonotype. The chain joins TRBV7-2 to TRBJ2-7; D is ambiguous. Per the germline V gene, CDR1 is SGHTA and CDR2 is FQGNSA. V shed 6 bases and J shed 2 bases, with 11 bases lying between them. This CDR3 comprises 13 residues. The CDR3 DNA sequence: TGTGCCAGCAGGGCAACTACTACCTACGAGCAGTACTTC. This sequence encodes CASRATTTYEQYF.

This clonotype was seen only a few times. The V gene is TRBV15, the J gene TRBJ2-2; D might be TRBD1 (6 bases). The CDR3 is 15 amino acids. Germline V gene lookup returns CDR1 LNHNV and CDR2 YYDKDF (reference sequence). V was shortened by 2 bases and J by 5 bases, with 12 bases between the two germline ends. The CDR3 DNA sequence: TGTGCCACCAGCAGAAGAAACAGGGTTACCGGGGAGCTGTTTTTT. Translated: CATSRRNRVTGELFF.

About this clonotype itself: Being one base from a much bigger clone, this may be a read error. The V call is TRBV12-3 or TRBV12-4, the J call TRBJ2-1; tentatively, D is TRBD1 (6 bases). This CDR3 is 13 amino acids long. V lost 6 bases, J lost 5 bases, and 11 bases lay in between. The CDR3 DNA reads as TGTGCCAGCAGCCGGGACACCAACAATGAGCAGTTCTTC. As protein: CASSRDTNNEQFF.

The table lists this clonotype with a count of one. The chain uses TRBV5-1 and TRBJ2-5, with TRBD2 identical over 10 bases. CDR3 size: 15 residues. CDR1 SGHRS and CDR2 YFSETQ come from the germline V gene. The V gene end was trimmed by 1 base and the J gene end by 5 bases; junction bases not matched to a gene: 5. Here the CDR3 reads CASSLSSGSSETQYF. CDR3 DNA: TGCGCCAGCAGCTTGTCTAGCGGGAGTTCGGAGACCCAGTACTTC. Drawing the rest from reference TRBV5-1 and TRBJ2-5, the complete variable domain is KAGVTQTPRYLIKTRGQQVTLSCSPISGHRSVSWYQQTPGQGLQFLFEYFSETQRNKGNFPGRFSGRQFSNSRSEMNVSTLELGDSALYLCASSLSSGSSETQYFGPGTRLLVL.

There are many counts of this clonotype. The chain recombines TRBV15 with TRBJ2-3; D gene unclear. The V end was cut by 0 bases, the J end by 4 bases, with 8 bases between. Germline V gene sequence: CDR1 LNHNV, CDR2 YYDKDF (reference sequence). CDR3 length: 14 residues. Here the CDR3 reads CATSREGEADTQYF. CDR3 DNA: TGTGCCACCAGCAGAGAGGGTGAAGCAGATACGCAGTATTTT.

This clonotype showed up just a few times. The gene calls are TRBV27 and TRBJ1-1, with unresolved D. Germline V CDR1 and CDR2: MNHEY, SMNVEV (reference sequence). Between the trimmed V and J ends, which lost 5 bases and 1 base, there was a span of 14 bases. This CDR3 comprises 15 residues. For the CDR3, the DNA is TGTGCCAGCAGTAAGATCGGGCCTAGGAACACTGAAGCTTTCTTT. Protein: CASSKIGPRNTEAFF.

This clonotype was detected only a few times. The rearrangement links TRBV7-2 to TRBJ2-7; 13 bases line up with TRBD2. Per germline, CDR1 SGHTA and CDR2 FQGNSA. The CDR3 contains 15 residues. V shed 1 base, J shed 9 bases, and the junction held 6 bases outside the gene matches. This CDR3 is CASSLGGGLAGMQYF. The CDR3 DNA sequence: TGTGCCAGCAGCTTAGGAGGGGGACTAGCGGGAATGCAGTACTTC.

The gene calls are TRBV7-8 and TRBJ2-1; no definite D call. The CDR3 contains 15 residues. Germline CDR1 reads SGHVS; CDR2 reads FQNEAQ. V lost 1 base and J lost 8, with 15 bases in between. Here the CDR3 reads CASSLVHYQRDEQFF. Here the CDR3 DNA reads TGTGCCAGCAGCTTAGTCCATTACCAAAGGGATGAGCAGTTCTTC.

This clonotype was seen a handful of times. This chain joins TRBV4-2 and TRBJ2-5; TRBD1 aligns across 7 bases. The CDR3 contains 15 residues. Germline CDR1 LGHNA, CDR2 YNFKEQ. The V and J ends lost 4 bases and 4 bases, in that order; junction bases with no gene match: 9. The CDR3, as DNA: TGTGCCAGCAGCCTGCCCGAAGAGGGGGCAGAGACCCAGTACTTC. Its protein product is CASSLPEEGAETQYF.

The CDR3 bases are TGTGCCAGCAGTTACCCGCTCCAGAAGGAGAACACCGGGGAGCTGTTTTTT. Translating it yields CASSYPLQKENTGELFF. The V gene is TRBV6-5, the J gene TRBJ2-2; no reliable D call. The V end lost 2 bases, the J end lost 1 base, and 14 bases lay between the germline ends. Germline CDR1 MNHEY, CDR2 SVGAGI. There are 17 residues in the CDR3.

This chain uses TRBV4-3 with TRBJ1-2, with 11 bases lining up with TRBD1. The CDR3 totals 17 residues. Trimming took 0 bases from V and 7 from J; bases not matched to a gene: 10. Per the germline V gene, CDR1 is LGHNA and CDR2 is YSLEER. The CDR3 DNA follows: TGCGCCAGCAGCCAAGAGGGGATCGGACAGGGGGCCGGTGGCTACACCTTC. This codes for CASSQEGIGQGAGGYTF.

This clonotype was observed at least ten times. The chain carries TRBV5-1 and TRBJ2-2, with D possibly TRBD2 on 5 matching bases. Per the germline V gene, CDR1 is SGHRS and CDR2 is YFSETQ. Trimming stripped 9 bases from V and 3 bases from J, with 18 bases between. This CDR3 has 15 residues. CDR3 DNA sequence: TGCGCCACCACCCACGGGAACAGATACACCGGGGAGCTGTTTTTT. Its translation: CATTHGNRYTGELFF.

This clonotype was detected ten times or more. The chain carries TRBV15 and TRBJ1-2, with D possibly TRBD1 on 6 matching bases. The CDR3 sequence is 15 residues long. The germline CDR1 and CDR2 sequences are LNHNV and YYDKDF (reference sequence). V was pared by 1 base and J by 1 base, with 10 bases between. The CDR3 here is CATSRGGQGNYGYTF. The CDR3 bases are TGTGCCACCAGCAGAGGGGGGCAGGGTAACTATGGCTACACCTTC.

This clonotype appeared a few times. The chain is built from TRBV28 and TRBJ2-5, with 8 bases matching TRBD2. Germline CDR1 and CDR2: MDHEN and SYDVKM. The CDR3 runs 19 residues. V lost 4 bases to trimming and J lost 2 bases; unmatched junction nucleotides: 18. DNA for the CDR3: TGTGCCAGCAGTTCCCCTCAGCTCGGAACTAGCGGACCTCAAGAGACCCAGTACTTC. Amino acid sequence: CASSSPQLGTSGPQETQYF.

This clonotype has more than one count but fewer than ten. V gene TRBV20-1 combines with J gene TRBJ1-6; 7 bases map to TRBD1. The CDR3 sequence is 17 residues long. The J segment lost 0 bases and the V segment lost 3 bases, leaving 8 bases of the junction unmatched. Germline V gene lookup returns CDR1 DFQATT and CDR2 SNEGSKA (reference sequence). CDR3 DNA sequence: TGCAGTGCTAGGAAGGGACAGCTCAACTCCTATAATTCACCCCTCCACTTT. Protein sequence: CSARKGQLNSYNSPLHF.

This chain joins TRBV5-1 and TRBJ2-1; D possibly uses TRBD1 or TRBD2 (5 bases each). Between the trimmed V and J ends, which lost 0 bases and 12 bases, there was a span of 10 bases. The CDR3 length is 12 residues. Germline loops: CDR1 SGHRS, CDR2 YFSETQ. The CDR3 bases are TGCGCCAGCAGCTTGGGAGGGGAAGGGCAGTTCTTC. It specifies CASSLGGEGQFF.

This clonotype was counted between two and nine times. CDR3 sequence: CSARLQGKGTTGELFF. CDR3 coding DNA: TGCAGTGCGCGTTTACAGGGGAAGGGGACCACCGGGGAGCTGTTTTTT. The chain uses TRBV20-1 and TRBJ2-2; 7 nucleotides line up with TRBD1. The CDR3 covers 16 residues. After removal of 6 bases from V and 4 bases from J, the junction contained 14 bases not matched to a gene. Looked up from germline, CDR1 is DFQATT and CDR2 is SNEGSKA (reference sequence).

This clonotype was picked up many times. The rearrangement uses TRBV20-1 and TRBJ1-2, with 9 nucleotides matching TRBD1. Trimming took 4 bases from V and 4 from J; bases not matched to a gene: 7. This CDR3 has 14 residues. The germline CDR1 and CDR2 sequences are DFQATT and SNEGSKA (reference sequence). The DNA of the CDR3 is TGCAGTGCTACTAGGTCGGGACAGGGCTATGGCTACACCTTC. Translating gives CSATRSGQGYGYTF.

The genes are TRBV27 and TRBJ2-5, with 13 bases that match TRBD2. CDR3 size: 15 residues. V dropped 5 bases and J dropped 5; count of bases not matched to a gene: 5. Germline V gene data show CDR1 as MNHEY and CDR2 as SMNVEV (reference sequence). The CDR3 here is CASSTSGGARETQYF. In DNA, the CDR3 is TGTGCCAGCAGTACTAGCGGGGGGGCGCGTGAGACCCAGTACTTC.

This rearrangement joins TRBV18 to TRBJ2-7; 7 nucleotides line up with TRBD1. Losses at the gene ends were 5 bases for V and 2 bases for J; bases not matched to a gene: 6. The CDR3 runs to 14 residues. Per the germline V gene, CDR1 is KGHSH and CDR2 is LQKENI. In nucleotides, the CDR3 is TGTGCCAGCTCATTTCGGACAGGAGCCTACGAGCAGTACTTC. Translated, it gives CASSFRTGAYEQYF.